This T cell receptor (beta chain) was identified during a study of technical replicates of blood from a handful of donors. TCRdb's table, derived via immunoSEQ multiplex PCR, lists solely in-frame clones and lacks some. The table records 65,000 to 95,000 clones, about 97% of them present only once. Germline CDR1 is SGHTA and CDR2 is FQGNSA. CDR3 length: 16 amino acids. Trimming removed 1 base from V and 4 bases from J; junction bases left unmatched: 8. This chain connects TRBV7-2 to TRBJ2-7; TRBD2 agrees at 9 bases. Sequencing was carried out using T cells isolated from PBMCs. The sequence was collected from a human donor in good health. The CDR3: CASSLGLGLAGYEQYF. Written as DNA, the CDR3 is TGTGCCAGCAGCTTAGGGCTGGGACTAGCAGGTTACGAGCAGTACTTC.